This T cell receptor (beta chain) was identified during a study of T cell repertoires in cytomegalovirus infection. Study context: It was recently identified HLA-C-restricted and well-studied HLA-B-restricted CMV epitopes that the study used. Indicated by public TCR beta signatures were CMV infection and matching HLA type. Overall study results and limits: HLA-C-restricted CMV-specific TCR beta clonotypes were dominant in the ex vivo response. Summed public TCR beta family frequency identified CMV carriers bearing the relevant HLA.

Looked up from germline, CDR1 is MDHEN and CDR2 is SYDVKM. The CDR3 contains 16 residues. After removal of 7 bases from V and 6 bases from J, the junction contained 11 bases not matched to a gene. With regard to this clonotype: Antigen specificity is unknown.

TCRdb reprocessed the reads with MiXCR, giving one entry per CDR3 protein. The sample has approximately 280,000 distinct CDR3 sequences, under 25% seen once. The sequence derives from a human donor in good health (CMV status not recorded). Some clones in this sample may be carry-over from other donors' samples. The sequenced sample was cultured PBMCs, obtained from culture after CMV antigen stimulation. This chain uses TRBV28 with TRBJ1-5; TRBD1 aligns across 11 bases. The CDR3 sequence is CASTMARTGGGQPQHF. CDR3 DNA sequence: TGTGCCAGCACCATGGCGAGGACAGGGGGCGGTCAGCCCCAGCATTTT.